This entry concerns a single T cell receptor beta chain. These data originate in a study of blood T cell repertoires in COVID-19. About the research overall: Samples came from the United States, Italy and Spain, spanning acute and convalescent COVID-19. PBMCs, B-cell-depleted T cells, or T cells were the source of the cDNA or gDNA that made up the material.

Per the study methods: For nucleated cells, counts were estimated from reference gene primer amplification. Profiling relied on immunoSEQ multiplex PCR, and the TCRdb table lists in-frame clones only, not all of them. V and J calls and clone size are those listed in that table; D and trimming were worked out from the DNA. This table holds under 250,000 clones, 83% found once. The receptor's source is a man in his forties or fifties with active or convalescent COVID-19. The sequenced material came from peripheral blood.

This CDR3 reads CASTDGRTGSEKLFF. CDR3 nucleotide sequence: TGTGCCAGTACCGACGGACGTACAGGGAGCGAAAAACTGTTTTTT. V gene TRBV19 combines with J gene TRBJ1-4; weak D call: TRBD1 (6 bases). This CDR3 has 15 residues. The germline V gene encodes CDR1 LNHDA and CDR2 SQIVND (reference sequence). Trimming removed 7 bases from V and 8 bases from J, with 20 bases in between. The whole variable domain, filled in from reference TRBV19 and TRBJ1-4, reads DGGITQSPKYLFRKEGQNVTLSCEQNLNHDAMYWYRQDPGQGLRLIYYSQIVNDFQKGDIAEGYSVSREKKESFPLTVTSAQKNPTAFYLCASTDGRTGSEKLFFGSGTQLSVL.